These T cell receptor beta chains were read from a single sample in a study of human T cells and chemical hapten exposure. TCRdb analysed the RACE reads with MiXCR anew, one entry per CDR3 protein. The repertoire holds roughly 38,000 distinct CDR3 sequences, 3.5% to 4% seen once, with about a quarter in the top ten. This material consisted of whole blood, taken in connection with sensitization to the hapten diphenylcyclopropenone (DPC). These receptors all stem from a man aged 50-60 years with alopecia areata. Some clones in this sample may be carry-over from other donors' samples. Both conserved end residues are part of each CDR3. A D gene is named only where the DNA matches it firmly. Rows may omit the clone size; those that give it use once, few, many or a size class.

V gene,D gene,clone size,J gene,CDR3 protein,CDR3 DNA
TRBV29-1,TRBD1,once,TRBJ1-4,CSAEGTGDEKLFF,TGCAGCGCTGAGGGGACAGGGGATGAAAAACTGTTTTTT
TRBV4-1,NA,NA,TRBJ1-2,CASSPQDEANYGYTF,TGCGCCAGCAGCCCACAGGACGAAGCTAACTATGGCTACACCTTC
TRBV20-1,NA,many,TRBJ1-6,CSARDPLNYNSPLHF,TGCAGTGCTAGAGATCCCCTAAACTATAATTCACCCCTCCACTTT
TRBV4-1,TRBD2,many,TRBJ2-6,CASSPQGLAGGPGGANVLTF,TGCGCCAGCAGCCCCCAAGGACTAGCGGGAGGGCCAGGTGGGGCCAACGTCCTGACTTTC
TRBV7-9,NA,many,TRBJ2-3,CASSFGGASTDTQYF,TGTGCCAGCAGCTTTGGCGGGGCTAGCACAGATACGCAGTATTTT
TRBV28,NA,many,TRBJ2-1,CASSLGGTSYNEQFF,TGTGCCAGCAGTTTGGGGGGAACATCCTACAATGAGCAGTTCTTC
TRBV29-1,TRBD1,many,TRBJ2-7,CSVDGRRQGVPYEQYF,TGCAGCGTTGATGGTAGGAGACAGGGGGTCCCCTACGAGCAGTACTTC
TRBV28,TRBD1,many,TRBJ2-7,CASSLVTGSYEQYF,TGTGCCAGCAGTTTAGTGACAGGGTCCTACGAGCAGTACTTC
TRBV5-4,TRBD2,many,TRBJ2-1,CASSQGLAGVQEQFF,TGTGCCAGCAGCCAGGGACTAGCGGGAGTTCAAGAGCAGTTCTTC
TRBV12-3/TRBV12-4,NA,many,TRBJ1-6,CASSPIPLPGQLNSPLHF,TGTGCCAGCAGTCCCATACCGCTACCGGGCCAGCTAAATTCACCCCTCCACTTT
TRBV10-3,TRBD2,many,TRBJ2-7,CAIRNSGAYEQYF,TGTGCCATCCGGAATAGCGGGGCCTACGAGCAGTACTTC
TRBV7-9,TRBD1,many,TRBJ1-3,CASTGRDRDKQSSGNTIYF,TGTGCCAGCACCGGCCGGGACAGGGACAAACAGAGCTCTGGAAACACCATATATTTT
TRBV7-3,NA,many,TRBJ2-1,CASSSLADNEQFF,TGTGCCAGCAGCTCCCTAGCAGACAATGAGCAGTTCTTC
TRBV10-3,TRBD1,many,TRBJ1-1,CAIRDRDMNTEAFF,TGTGCCATCAGGGACAGGGACATGAACACTGAAGCTTTCTTT
TRBV7-2,NA,many,TRBJ1-5,CASSLDAYSNQPQHF,TGTGCCAGCAGCTTAGACGCGTATAGCAATCAGCCCCAGCATTTT
TRBV25-1,TRBD1,many,TRBJ1-6,CASTGSGTGNSPLHF,TGTGCCAGCACGGGGTCCGGGACAGGGAATTCACCCCTCCACTTT
TRBV19,NA,many,TRBJ2-6,CASSIGQGFGGANVLTF,TGTGCCAGTAGTATTGGGCAGGGCTTTGGAGGGGCCAACGTCCTGACTTTC
TRBV19,NA,few,TRBJ2-2,CASSIGSSAGELFF,TGTGCCAGTAGTATAGGTAGTAGCGCCGGGGAGCTGTTTTTT
TRBV20-1,TRBD1,many,TRBJ2-2,CSASRQGNGELFF,TGCAGTGCTAGCCGACAGGGTAACGGGGAGCTGTTTTTT
TRBV28,TRBD1,many,TRBJ2-1,CASSLGQGAKNEQFF,TGTGCCAGCAGTTTAGGACAGGGGGCGAAAAATGAGCAGTTCTTC
TRBV10-3,NA,few,TRBJ1-3,CAIRQGNSGNTIYF,TGTGCCATCAGACAGGGAAACTCTGGAAACACCATATATTTT
TRBV28,TRBD1,many,TRBJ2-2,CASSFWQGANTGELFF,TGTGCCAGCAGTTTCTGGCAGGGGGCGAACACCGGGGAGCTGTTTTTT
TRBV25-1,NA,few,TRBJ2-7,CASSENRPPYEQYF,TGTGCCAGCAGTGAGAACAGACCGCCATACGAGCAGTACTTC
TRBV29-1,NA,many,TRBJ1-4,CSANGGNEKLFF,TGCAGCGCTAATGGGGGAAATGAAAAACTGTTTTTT
TRBV12-3/TRBV12-4,NA,many,TRBJ2-3,CASSLEGVIDTQYF,TGTGCCAGCAGTTTAGAGGGAGTGATAGATACGCAGTATTTT
TRBV20-1,TRBD1,many,TRBJ2-5,CSAKRGQGATQYF,TGCAGTGCGAAAAGGGGACAGGGAGCGACCCAGTACTTC
TRBV5-1,NA,many,TRBJ1-2,CASSLMAGAYGYTF,TGCGCCAGCAGCTTGATGGCAGGAGCTTATGGCTACACCTTC
TRBV12-3/TRBV12-4,TRBD1,few,TRBJ1-3,CASSSGQRTGNTIYF,TGTGCCAGCAGTTCGGGACAGCGGACTGGAAACACCATATATTTT
TRBV7-7,TRBD2,NA,TRBJ2-3,CASSLAPGGIDTQYF,TGTGCCAGCAGCTTAGCTCCGGGAGGAATAGATACGCAGTATTTT
TRBV19,NA,few,TRBJ1-5,CASSNRMDSSNQPQHF,TGTGCCAGTAGTAATCGAATGGACAGTTCTAACCAGCCCCAGCATTTT
TRBV12-2,NA,many,TRBJ2-7,CASRLVRWLRLPYEQYF,TGTGCAAGTCGCTTAGTACGTTGGCTTAGGTTACCCTACGAGCAGTACTTC
TRBV10-3,TRBD2,many,TRBJ2-1,CAISAVPGGDYNEQFF,TGTGCCATCAGTGCCGTACCGGGAGGCGACTACAATGAGCAGTTCTTC
TRBV5-4,NA,many,TRBJ2-1,CASSLPGDEQFF,TGTGCCAGCAGCCTTCCGGGGGATGAGCAGTTCTTC
TRBV6-2/TRBV6-3,NA,many,TRBJ2-3,CASRFSGLTSDTQYF,TGTGCCAGCAGATTCTCGGGACTCACCTCAGATACGCAGTATTTT
TRBV27,NA,many,TRBJ2-3,CASMVGGGADTQYF,TGTGCCAGCATGGTGGGAGGAGGTGCAGATACGCAGTATTTT
TRBV29-1,TRBD2,many,TRBJ2-1,CSVPPGLAGSNEQFF,TGCAGCGTCCCACCCGGACTAGCGGGTAGCAATGAGCAGTTCTTC
TRBV5-1,TRBD1,few,TRBJ1-1,CASSLLLTGDGTEAFF,TGCGCCAGCAGCTTGTTGCTGACAGGGGATGGGACTGAAGCTTTCTTT
TRBV20-1,NA,many,TRBJ1-1,CSAPTQGNTEAFF,TGCAGTGCTCCTACACAGGGAAACACTGAAGCTTTCTTT
TRBV18,NA,many,TRBJ1-2,CASSPEQSTNYGYTF,TGTGCCAGCTCACCGGAACAGTCGACTAACTATGGCTACACCTTC
TRBV2,TRBD1,few,TRBJ1-1,CARDRARGGTEAFF,TGTGCCAGAGACAGGGCGCGGGGGGGCACTGAAGCTTTCTTT
TRBV7-2,TRBD1,NA,TRBJ2-3,CASSSWDRYTDTQYF,TGTGCCAGCAGCTCCTGGGACAGGTACACAGATACGCAGTATTTT
TRBV10-3,NA,many,TRBJ1-1,CAISATGNTEAFF,TGTGCCATCAGTGCTACAGGGAACACTGAAGCTTTCTTT
TRBV19,NA,many,TRBJ2-2,CASSNLQTTGELFF,TGTGCCAGTAGTAACCTCCAGACCACCGGGGAGCTGTTTTTT
TRBV20-1,NA,many,TRBJ1-1,CSASLSLPGAFF,TGCAGTGCTTCCCTCTCTCTGCCCGGGGCTTTCTTT
TRBV20-1,NA,many,TRBJ2-1,CSASLGWRSKTVNEQFF,TGCAGTGCTTCGTTAGGTTGGCGGTCTAAGACGGTTAATGAGCAGTTCTTC
TRBV20-1,NA,many,TRBJ2-7,CSARGPGSGRYEQYF,TGCAGTGCTAGAGGCCCTGGGAGCGGAAGATACGAGCAGTACTTC
TRBV7-2,TRBD2,many,TRBJ2-3,CASNPGLGSDTQYF,TGTGCCAGCAATCCGGGACTAGGATCGGATACGCAGTATTTT
TRBV6-2/TRBV6-3,NA,NA,TRBJ1-6,CASSLGVVYNSPLHF,TGTGCCAGCAGTCTGGGAGTCGTCTATAATTCACCCCTCCACTTT
TRBV28,TRBD1,many,TRBJ2-3,CASSYHRGATDTQYF,TGTGCCAGCAGTTATCACAGGGGGGCCACAGATACGCAGTATTTT
TRBV5-1,NA,many,TRBJ1-1,CASTFEGGTEAFF,TGCGCCAGCACCTTTGAAGGGGGCACTGAAGCTTTCTTT
TRBV11-2,TRBD2,many,TRBJ2-2,CASYQREGQAGELFF,TGTGCCAGCTACCAGCGGGAGGGCCAGGCCGGGGAGCTGTTTTTT
TRBV24-1,NA,many,TRBJ2-3,CATSGRVRVLTDTQYF,TGTGCCACCAGTGGTCGAGTAAGGGTACTAACAGATACGCAGTATTTT
TRBV28,NA,many,TRBJ2-3,CASSLISGGPDTQYF,TGTGCCAGCAGTTTAATATCGGGCGGGCCAGATACGCAGTATTTT
TRBV28,NA,NA,TRBJ2-7,CASSRAGPTYEQYF,TGTGCCAGCAGTCGGGCAGGACCTACCTACGAGCAGTACTTC